The 10 T cell receptor beta chains below were found in one sample sequenced in a study of blood T cell repertoires in COVID-19. Assay: immunoSEQ multiplex PCR; the TCRdb copy retains only in-frame clones and omits some. The sample lists roughly 50,000 clones, about 90% occurring once. The sequenced material came from peripheral blood. These receptors originate from a human donor with active COVID-19. The donor label of this sample is uncertain.

The V call is TRBV9, the J call TRBJ1-2; 12 bases map to TRBD1. This CDR3 comprises 19 residues. CDR1 and CDR2 (germline): SGDLS, YYNGEE. The V gene end was trimmed by 2 bases and the J gene end by 4 bases; junction bases not matched to a gene: 15. CDR3 coding DNA: TGTGCCAGCAGCGTGAACCCCGGGGGACAGGGGGCGCGTAGCTATGGCTACACCTTC. It yields the protein CASSVNPGGQGARSYGYTF.

The chain couples TRBV13 to TRBJ2-5, with 11 bases that match TRBD2. Germline trimming cut 5 bases from V and 2 bases from J; bases unmatched to any gene: 4. Per the germline V gene, CDR1 is PRHDT and CDR2 is FYEKMQ (reference sequence). This CDR3 has 15 residues. The chain's CDR3 is CASSQRTSGQETQYF. CDR3 coding DNA: TGTGCCAGCAGCCAACGGACTAGCGGGCAAGAGACCCAGTACTTC.

The V and J genes are TRBV4-2 and TRBJ1-5, with D tentatively TRBD1 (5 bases). Between the trimmed V and J ends, which lost 2 bases and 4 bases, there was a span of 15 bases. CDR1 is LGHNA and CDR2 is YNFKEQ in the germline V gene. The CDR3 consists of 16 residues. The CDR3 region is CASSQRGGETNQPQHF. CDR3 in DNA: TGTGCCAGCAGCCAAAGGGGAGGGGAGACGAATCAGCCCCAGCATTTT.

The chain combines TRBV6-5 with TRBJ2-5, with no clear D. The V gene lost 6 bases and the J gene lost 3 bases, with 17 bases spanning the gap. The CDR3 extends over 15 amino acids. Germline assignment: CDR1 MNHEY and CDR2 SVGAGI. The CDR3 nucleotides read TGTGCCAGCAGACTGGATGGGCAGACGAAAGAGACCCAGTACTTC. Translated, it gives CASRLDGQTKETQYF.

This chain joins TRBV4-3 and TRBJ2-2; D possibly corresponds to TRBD2 (6 bases). The CDR3 length is 16 residues. Germline lookup yields CDR1 LGHNA and CDR2 YSLEER. The V end was cut by 1 base, the J end by 6 bases, with 15 bases between. In DNA, the CDR3 is TGCGCCAGCAGCCAAGGGTCCCGGGGGACGGCCGGGGAGCTGTTTTTT. Residues: CASSQGSRGTAGELFF.

The rearrangement joins TRBV5-1 to TRBJ2-2, with TRBD2 matching over 9 bases. The germline V gene encodes CDR1 SGHRS and CDR2 YFSETQ. The CDR3 extends over 17 amino acids. The junction had 13 bases not matched to a gene; V was cut back by 1 base and J by 9 bases. CDR3 sequence reads: CASSLKFLAGALRELFF. As DNA, the CDR3 is TGCGCCAGCAGCTTGAAGTTTTTAGCGGGGGCTTTGAGGGAGCTGTTTTTT.

V usage is TRBV18 and J usage is TRBJ1-6; 10 nucleotides line up with TRBD1. CDR1 is KGHSH, CDR2 LQKENI, per germline. This CDR3 comprises 16 residues. With 4 bases clipped from V and 13 bases from J, the junction kept 13 bases outside the gene matches. CDR3 amino acids: CASSREKGQGLSPLHF. As DNA, the CDR3 is TGTGCCAGCTCACGAGAAAAGGGACAGGGGCTGTCCCCCCTCCACTTT.

The genes are TRBV12-3 or TRBV12-4 and TRBJ2-3, with unresolved D. Trimming pared 2 bases from V and 2 bases from J, leaving 5 bases between. This CDR3 is built from 13 residues. This CDR3 reads CASSLYLTDTQYF. Written as DNA, the CDR3 is TGTGCCAGCAGTTTATATCTCACAGATACGCAGTATTTT.

The rearrangement links TRBV27 to TRBJ2-1, with TRBD2 as a possible D gene (6 bases). With 6 bases removed from V and 7 bases from J, the gap between germline ends came to 19 bases. Germline V gene data show CDR1 as MNHEY and CDR2 as SMNVEV (reference sequence). The CDR3 contains 15 residues. CDR3 sequence reads: CASSHRGTPPNEQFF. CDR3 sequence (DNA): TGTGCCAGCAGCCATCGGGGGACCCCGCCAAATGAGCAGTTCTTC.

This clone has just a few counts. The genes are TRBV19 and TRBJ2-3; weak D call: TRBD2 (6 bases). Germline-derived CDR1 and CDR2 are LNHDA and SQIVND (reference sequence). The CDR3 is 15 amino acids. The V and J ends lost 5 bases and 1 base respectively, with 13 bases between them. CDR3 sequence: CASSGGAPGTDTQYF. The CDR3 DNA sequence: TGTGCCAGTAGTGGAGGGGCGCCGGGCACAGATACGCAGTATTTT.